The text below deals with one TCR beta chain. The antigen is undetermined. The CDR3 totals 15 residues. Germline CDR1 and CDR2: MNHEY and SMNVEV (reference sequence). The authors ran a second PCR of about 7 to 11 cycles using a sample-barcoded 5' primer and a J-beta primer mix. TCRdb ran MiXCR on the 5' RACE reads and lists one entry per CDR3 protein. The sample includes about 1,600,000 distinct CDR3 sequences, 42% of them seen just once. The sample belongs to a study of blood T cells in healthy people across ages. Overall study findings and caveats: Across samples, TCR beta diversity tracked strongly with naive T cell percentage. Among T cells, TCR beta diversity per million cells dropped roughly linearly as age rose. In long-lived donors, naive CD4+ cell counts and diversity exceeded those of aged donors.

The chain has TRBV27 and TRBJ2-5, with TRBD2 matching 7 bases. The DNA matches TRBJ2-7 better at its end, which makes the J call doubtful. The TCR sequence derives from a woman younger than 30 in good health. Specimen: blood. The CDR3 bases are TGTGCCAGCAGTTTATACGTGCGCGGGGGTTACGAGCAGTACTTC. Translated, it gives CASSLYVRGGYEQYF.